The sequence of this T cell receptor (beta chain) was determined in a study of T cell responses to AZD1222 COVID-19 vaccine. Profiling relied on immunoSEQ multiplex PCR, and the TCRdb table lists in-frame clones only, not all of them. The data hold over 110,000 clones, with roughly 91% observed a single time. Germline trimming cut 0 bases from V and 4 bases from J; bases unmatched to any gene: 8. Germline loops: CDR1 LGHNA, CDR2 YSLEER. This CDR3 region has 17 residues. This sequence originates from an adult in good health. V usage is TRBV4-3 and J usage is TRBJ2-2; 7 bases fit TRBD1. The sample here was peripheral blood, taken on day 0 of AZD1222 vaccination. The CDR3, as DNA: TGCGCCAGCAGCCAAGATGCCCAGGGGGATCGCACCGGGGAGCTGTTTTTT. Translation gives CASSQDAQGDRTGELFF.